The clone carrying this TCR beta chain has only a few counts. Its target is not known. The data stem from a study of T cells after yellow fever vaccination. Study-wide findings and caveats: Post-booster samples contained most primary-vaccination clones (nearly 98% CD4, roughly 88% CD8). A weaker secondary response peaked on day 5, the primary on day 15.

Losses at the gene ends were 2 bases for V and 7 bases for J; bases not matched to a gene: 7. CDR3 size: 15 residues. CDR1 and CDR2 (germline): MDHEN, SYDVKM. The 5'RACE template-switching step produced TCR cDNA and added a universal primer site and UMIs. One entry per CDR3 protein, called by TCRdb with MiXCR from the 5' RACE reads. The sample lists just under 600,000 distinct CDR3 sequences, approximately 13% seen once, with about 14% in the top ten. The chain is built from TRBV28 and TRBJ1-5; 8 bases align to TRBD1. The clonotype comes from a man in his thirties or forties who received the YFV17D yellow fever vaccine. Here the sequenced sample was PBMCs, taken on the day of the yellow fever booster vaccination. The CDR3 reads CASSLGGTGGQPQHF. The CDR3 DNA reads TGTGCCAGCAGTTTAGGGGGGACAGGAGGGCAGCCCCAGCATTTT.